The following is a T cell receptor beta chain sequence with its context. Its antigen is currently unknown. Just one base apart from a much larger clone, this may be a read error. The data belong to a study of human T cells and chemical hapten exposure. Authors' processing steps: Sampled TCR counts reached a median of around 89,000 per sample, with values ranging from roughly 20,000 to 750,000. TCRdb used MiXCR to reprocess the RACE reads, holding one entry per CDR3 protein. It is TCRdb's table, rather than the study itself, that gives the V and J calls and clone size. The sample has approximately 340,000 distinct CDR3 sequences; roughly 6.9% are singletons. Time point of the sample: patch test 1, 2 weeks after DPC sensitization. As for treatment: therapeutic diphenylcyclopropenone sensitization with weekly scalp DPC. General study findings and limits: Controls had significantly fewer large CDR3 similarity clusters than were formed by expanded TCRs. Patch test score tracked positively with PT1 expanded TCR counts.

The TCR sequence derives from a woman aged 18-30 years with alopecia areata. Some clones in this sample may be carry-over from other donors' samples. The sequencing here drew on whole blood, taken in connection with sensitization to the hapten diphenylcyclopropenone (DPC).

CDR3 loop: CASSLASSGTQYF. The CDR3 DNA sequence: TGTGCCAGCAGCCTGGCCAGTTCGGGTACGCAGTATTTT. The V call is TRBV7-8, the J call TRBJ2-3; no definite D call. The CDR3 is 13 amino acids. The V gene lost 5 bases and the J gene lost 8 bases, with 14 bases spanning the gap. CDR1 SGHVS and CDR2 FQNEAQ come from the germline V gene.